This TCR beta chain was identified in a study of cytomegalovirus exposure and HLA in healthy donors. Study details: In a previous analysis, 117 million unique TCR beta sequences were found from 150 million to 200 million T cells.

As to this clone: The antigen is not known.

Regarding the study as a whole: Highly shared variants forming one cluster were likely a sequencing artifact.

The CDR3 has 14 residues. The PCR employed 60 Vbeta primers together with 13 Jbeta primers. Profiling relied on immunoSEQ multiplex PCR, and the TCRdb table lists in-frame clones only, not all of them. The data contain 150,000 or so clones, about 72% of them singletons. Donors consisted of healthy bone marrow donors. Sequencing input: PBMCs. This chain links TRBV21-1 with TRBJ1-5; the D call in the table, TRBD1, was not verified against the DNA. TRBV21-1 is labeled a pseudogene. The clonotype comes from a man aged 50-60 years in good health and CMV-seropositive. Here the CDR3 reads CASSKEGQDQPQHF. For the CDR3, the DNA is TGTGCCAGCAGCAAAGAGGGGCAAGATCAGCCCCAGCATTTT.